Listed below are T cell receptor beta chains from one sample, sequenced in a study of blood T cells in healthy people across ages. From the 5' RACE reads, TCRdb called clonotypes with MiXCR, one entry per CDR3 protein. The table includes some 1.7 million distinct CDR3 sequences, approximately 28% detected once. Sequencing was carried out using blood. The origin of the receptors is a woman aged 25 to 39 in good health. Both conserved end residues are part of each CDR3. The D gene is left open where the match is weak. Clone size is not always given. Where it is, it says once, few, many or a class for expanded clones.

d_call,j_call,v_call,clone_size,cdr3_aa,cdr3_nt
.,TRBJ1-6,TRBV29-1,.,CSARDTYNSPLHF,TGCAGCGCACGGGACACCTATAATTCGCCCCTCCACTTT
.,TRBJ2-3,TRBV4-2,.,CASSQGLTSTTQYF,TGTGCCAGCAGCCAAGGACTGACTAGTACAACGCAGTATTTT
.,TRBJ2-5,TRBV20-1,.,CSRAGLTTNEQYF,TGCAGTCGAGCCGGACTTACCACTAATGAGCAGTACTTC
.,TRBJ2-3,TRBV4-3,.,CASSQDHWRTSTDTQYF,TGCGCCAGCAGCCAAGATCATTGGAGAACTAGCACAGATACGCAGTATTTT
TRBD1,TRBJ1-2,TRBV7-9,few,CASSPTGTGAFYGYTF,TGTGCCAGCAGCCCAACGGGGACAGGGGCCTTCTATGGCTACACCTTC
.,TRBJ1-4,TRBV7-2,.,CASSSSGLNEKLFF,TGTGCCAGCAGCTCCTCCGGGCTTAATGAAAAACTGTTTTTT
TRBD2,TRBJ2-3,TRBV12-3/TRBV12-4,.,CASSTGTSGPILPSTDTQYF,TGTGCCAGCAGTACCGGGACTAGCGGTCCAATCTTACCTAGCACAGATACGCAGTATTTT
TRBD1,TRBJ1-2,TRBV25-1,few,CASSGTGRSDYGYTF,TGTGCCAGCAGTGGGACAGGTCGGTCGGACTATGGCTACACCTTC
TRBD2,TRBJ2-7,TRBV7-9,few,CASSQGLAGGEYEQYF,TGTGCCAGCAGTCAAGGACTAGCGGGAGGAGAGTACGAGCAGTACTTC
.,TRBJ2-1,TRBV20-1,.,CLPRGDFNEQFF,TGCCTTCCCAGGGGCGACTTCAATGAGCAGTTCTTC
TRBD1,TRBJ2-7,TRBV20-1,many,CSARAGGMEQYF,TGCAGTGCTAGGGCAGGGGGAATGGAGCAGTACTTC
.,TRBJ1-2,TRBV10-3,few,CAISESDKTNYGYTF,TGTGCCATCAGTGAGTCGGACAAGACTAACTATGGCTACACCTTC
.,TRBJ1-2,TRBV10-3,.,CAISESKDYGYTF,TGTGCCATCAGTGAGTCAAAAGACTATGGCTACACCTTC
TRBD1,TRBJ2-7,TRBV2,.,CASSGVVQGPSGQYF,TGTGCCAGCAGTGGGGTCGTACAGGGGCCCTCCGGGCAGTACTTC
.,TRBJ1-2,TRBV7-9,.,CASRTATNYGYTF,TGTGCCAGTAGGACAGCAACAAACTATGGCTACACCTTC
.,TRBJ2-2,TRBV12-3/TRBV12-4,.,CASSIKRGGRGSCFF,.
TRBD1,TRBJ1-2,TRBV29-1,many,CSGGDSLDGYTF,TGCAGCGGTGGGGACAGCTTAGATGGCTACACCTTC
TRBD2,TRBJ2-7,TRBV4-1,few,CASSQAGLDYEQYF,TGCGCCAGCAGCCAAGCGGGACTAGACTACGAGCAGTACTTC
.,TRBJ1-2,TRBV13,few,CASSPSIGPYYGYTF,TGTGCCAGCAGCCCCAGTATTGGGCCCTACTATGGCTACACCTTC
.,TRBJ2-3,TRBV11-2,many,CASSFRTDLILDTQYF,TGTGCCAGCAGCTTCCGGACAGATTTGATTCTTGATACGCAGTATTTT
.,TRBJ1-4,TRBV29-1,few,CSGKIGGLEKLFF,TGCAGCGGTAAAATAGGGGGTTTAGAAAAACTGTTTTTT
TRBD2,TRBJ2-2,TRBV6-2/TRBV6-3,.,CASRRELAPGELFF,TGTGCCAGCCGGCGGGAGCTCGCACCCGGGGAGCTGTTTTTT
TRBD1,TRBJ1-2,TRBV7-9,.,CASSLAGGFDGYTF,TGTGCTAGCAGCTTAGCAGGGGGCTTTGATGGCTACACCTTC
.,TRBJ1-2,TRBV30,.,CAWRYREHNGYTF,TGTGCCTGGAGATACAGGGAACACAATGGCTACACCTTC
.,TRBJ1-4,TRBV5-1,once,CASSLGIQGSAEKLFF,TGCGCCAGCAGCTTGGGGATACAGGGATCGGCTGAAAAACTGTTTTTT
.,TRBJ1-5,TRBV4-1,few,CASSQVDRGKGQPQHF,TGCGCCAGCAGCCAAGTAGACAGAGGGAAAGGTCAGCCCCAGCATTTT
TRBD1,TRBJ1-5,TRBV12-3/TRBV12-4,.,CASSLPGQGNQPQHF,TGTGCCAGCAGTCTCCCGGGACAGGGCAATCAGCCCCAGCATTTT
TRBD1,TRBJ2-3,TRBV11-2,.,CASSLAWEQGALTQYF,TGTGCCAGCAGCTTAGCTTGGGAGCAGGGGGCGTTGACGCAGTATTTT
.,TRBJ1-5,TRBV2,few,CASSDRGPYQPQHF,TGTGCCAGCAGTGACAGGGGACCCTATCAGCCCCAGCATTTT
.,TRBJ1-6,TRBV4-3,few,CASSQGAGDSPLHF,TGCGCCAGCAGCCAAGGGGCGGGGGATTCACCCCTCCACTTT
.,TRBJ2-5,TRBV5-1,.,CASSLGDTLETQYF,TGCGCCAGCAGCTTAGGGGACACCCTAGAGACCCAGTACTTC
.,TRBJ2-7,TRBV6-1,.,CAGAGALATYEQYF,TGTGCCGGGGCCGGGGCCCTAGCCACCTACGAGCAGTACTTC
.,TRBJ2-7,TRBV7-9,.,CASSYTQYEQYF,TGTGCCAGCAGCTACACGCAGTACGAGCAGTACTTC
.,TRBJ1-2,TRBV14,few,CASSQAAYGYTF,TGTGCCAGCAGCCAAGCGGCGTATGGCTACACCTTC
.,TRBJ2-7,TRBV7-9,.,CASSLALLRDEQYF,TGTGCCAGCAGCTTAGCACTTCTCCGCGACGAGCAGTACTTC
.,TRBJ2-1,TRBV20-1,.,CSARDVGTSSYNERFF,TGCAGTGCTAGAGACGTAGGGACGAGCTCCTACAATGAGCGGTTCTTC
.,TRBJ2-1,TRBV29-1,many,CSGTRGWSEQFF,TGCAGCGGCACTAGGGGATGGAGTGAGCAGTTCTTC
TRBD2,TRBJ2-3,TRBV5-1,.,CASSLAIGRADTQYF,TGCGCCAGCAGCTTGGCCATAGGGAGGGCGGATACGCAGTATTTT
TRBD1,TRBJ1-2,TRBV7-2,.,CASSRDSPYGFTF,TGTGCCAGCAGCCGGGACAGTCCCTATGGCTTCACCTTC
TRBD1,TRBJ2-7,TRBV13,.,CASTRWSGQAIYEQYF,TGTGCCAGCACTAGATGGTCCGGACAGGCGATCTACGAGCAGTACTTC
.,TRBJ2-1,TRBV7-2,few,CASSQSVSSYNEQFF,TGTGCCAGCAGCCAGAGCGTAAGCTCCTACAATGAGCAGTTCTTC
.,TRBJ2-3,TRBV7-2,many,CASSLRRGTTDTQYF,TGTGCCAGCAGCTTACGTCGGGGGACCACAGATACGCAGTATTTT
.,TRBJ2-1,TRBV5-1,.,CASSLTEGWYNEQFF,TGCGCCAGCAGCTTGACGGAGGGTTGGTACAATGAGCAGTTCTTC
.,TRBJ2-7,TRBV7-2,few,CASSQKHEQYF,TGTGCCAGCAGCCAGAAGCACGAGCAGTACTTC
TRBD2,TRBJ2-4,TRBV20-1,.,CSARDPLAGGGEQYF,TGCAGTGCTAGAGACCCACTAGCGGGAGGGGGGGAGCAGTACTTC
.,TRBJ2-7,TRBV5-1,.,CASSLEATTGSYEQYF,TGCGCCAGCAGCTTGGAGGCCACGACAGGCTCCTACGAGCAGTACTTC
.,TRBJ1-2,TRBV9,.,CASSVNRDSGHYGYTF,TGTGCCAGCAGCGTAAACCGGGACTCCGGACACTATGGCTACACCTTC
TRBD1,TRBJ1-5,TRBV28,.,CASIQGGKTSNQPQHF,TGTGCCAGCATTCAGGGGGGAAAGACTAGCAATCAGCCCCAGCATTTT
TRBD1,TRBJ2-1,TRBV4-1,few,CASSQPTGIDEQFF,TGCGCCAGCAGCCAACCGACAGGGATCGATGAGCAGTTCTTC
TRBD2,TRBJ2-7,TRBV10-3,many,CAISELAGLGNEQYF,TGTGCCATCAGTGAACTAGCGGGCCTGGGAAACGAGCAGTACTTC
.,TRBJ2-1,TRBV29-1,few,CSVVLVEQFF,TGCAGCGTGGTACTTGTAGAGCAGTTCTTT
.,TRBJ1-2,TRBV7-9,few,CASSPAGEDQLDGYTF,TGTGCCAGCAGCCCAGCGGGGGAGGATCAGCTTGATGGCTACACCTTC
.,TRBJ2-3,TRBV7-2,.,CASSHDRGTQYF,TGTGCCAGCAGCCACGATAGGGGTACGCAGTATTTT
TRBD1,TRBJ2-5,TRBV15,.,CATSGDRGYNEQYF,TGTGCCACCAGCGGGGACAGGGGCTACAATGAGCAGTACTTC
.,TRBJ2-5,TRBV29-1,.,CSIRGGLIEETQYF,TGCAGCATTAGGGGGGGGCTAATAGAAGAGACCCAGTACTTC
TRBD2,TRBJ2-7,TRBV15,many,CATSRDIGLAGYEQYF,TGTGCCACCAGCAGAGATATTGGACTAGCTGGTTACGAGCAGTACTTC
.,TRBJ2-1,TRBV19,many,CASSMGLGSEQFF,TGTGCCAGTAGTATGGGCCTAGGAAGCGAGCAGTTCTTC